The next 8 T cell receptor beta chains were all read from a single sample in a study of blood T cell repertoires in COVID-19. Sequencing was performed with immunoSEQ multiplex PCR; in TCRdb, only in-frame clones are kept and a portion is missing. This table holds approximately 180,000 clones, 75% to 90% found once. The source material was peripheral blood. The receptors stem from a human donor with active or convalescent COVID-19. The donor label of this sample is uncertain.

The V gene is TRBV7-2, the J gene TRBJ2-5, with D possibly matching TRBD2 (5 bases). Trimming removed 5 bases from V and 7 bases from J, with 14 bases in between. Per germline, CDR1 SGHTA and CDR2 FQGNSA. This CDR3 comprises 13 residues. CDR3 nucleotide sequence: TGTGCCAGCAGCACCCAACGGGAAGGGACCCAGTACTTC. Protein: CASSTQREGTQYF.

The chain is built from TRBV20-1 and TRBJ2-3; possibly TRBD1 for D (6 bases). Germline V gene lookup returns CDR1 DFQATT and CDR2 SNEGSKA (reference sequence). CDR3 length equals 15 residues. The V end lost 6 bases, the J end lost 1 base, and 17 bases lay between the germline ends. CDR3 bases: TGCAGTGCCAGTAAACGAGAGGGGGGCACAGATACGCAGTATTTT. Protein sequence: CSASKREGGTDTQYF.

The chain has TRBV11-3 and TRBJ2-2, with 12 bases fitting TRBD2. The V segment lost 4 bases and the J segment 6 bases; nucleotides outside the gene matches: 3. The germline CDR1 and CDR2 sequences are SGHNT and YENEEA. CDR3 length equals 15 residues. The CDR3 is CASSSSGRASGELFF. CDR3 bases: TGTGCCAGCAGCTCTAGCGGGAGGGCGTCCGGGGAGCTGTTTTTT. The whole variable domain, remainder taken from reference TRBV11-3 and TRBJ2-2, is EAGVVQSPRYKIIEKKQPVAFWCNPISGHNTLYWYLQNLGQGPELLIRYENEEAVDDSQLPKDRFSAERLKGVDSTLKIQPAELGDSAVYLCASSSSGRASGELFFGEGSRLTVL.

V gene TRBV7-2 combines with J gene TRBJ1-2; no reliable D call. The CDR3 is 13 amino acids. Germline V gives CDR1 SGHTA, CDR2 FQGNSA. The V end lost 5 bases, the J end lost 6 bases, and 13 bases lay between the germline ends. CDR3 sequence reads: CASSTSERHGYTF. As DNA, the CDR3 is TGTGCCAGCAGCACGAGCGAGAGACATGGCTACACCTTC.

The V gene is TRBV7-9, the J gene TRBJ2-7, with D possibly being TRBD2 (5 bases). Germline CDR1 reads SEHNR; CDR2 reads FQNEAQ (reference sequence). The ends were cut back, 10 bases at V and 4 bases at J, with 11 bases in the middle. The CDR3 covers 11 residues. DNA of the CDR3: TGTGCCACCTCGGGGTATTACGAGCAGTACTTC. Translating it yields CATSGYYEQYF.

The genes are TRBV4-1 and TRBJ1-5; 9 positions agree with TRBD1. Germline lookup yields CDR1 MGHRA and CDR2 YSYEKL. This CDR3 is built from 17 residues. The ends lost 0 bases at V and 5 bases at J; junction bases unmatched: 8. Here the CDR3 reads CASSQDWGTGIDQPQHF. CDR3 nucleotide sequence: TGCGCCAGCAGCCAAGATTGGGGGACAGGGATCGATCAGCCCCAGCATTTT.

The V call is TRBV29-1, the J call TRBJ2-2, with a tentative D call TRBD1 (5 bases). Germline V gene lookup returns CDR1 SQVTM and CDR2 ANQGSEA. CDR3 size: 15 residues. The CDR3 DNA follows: TGCGCCTTGTGGCACAGGCGGAGTGGCACCGGGGAGCTGTTTTTT. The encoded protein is CALWHRRSGTGELFF.

Here the CDR3 reads CASNGLGNQPQHF. The CDR3 bases are TGTGCCAGCAACGGACTCGGTAATCAGCCCCAGCATTTT. The V call is TRBV2, the J call TRBJ1-5, with unresolved D. Germline values: CDR1 SNHLY, CDR2 FYNNEI. Trimming removed 7 bases at V and 4 bases at J, with 11 bases between. CDR3 size: 13 residues. Variable domain in full (rest from reference TRBV2 and TRBJ1-5): EPEVTQTPSHQVTQMGQEVILRCVPISNHLYFYWYRQILGQKVEFLVSFYNNEISEKSEIFDDQFSVERPDGSNFTLKIRSTKLEDSAMYFCASNGLGNQPQHFGDGTRLSIL.